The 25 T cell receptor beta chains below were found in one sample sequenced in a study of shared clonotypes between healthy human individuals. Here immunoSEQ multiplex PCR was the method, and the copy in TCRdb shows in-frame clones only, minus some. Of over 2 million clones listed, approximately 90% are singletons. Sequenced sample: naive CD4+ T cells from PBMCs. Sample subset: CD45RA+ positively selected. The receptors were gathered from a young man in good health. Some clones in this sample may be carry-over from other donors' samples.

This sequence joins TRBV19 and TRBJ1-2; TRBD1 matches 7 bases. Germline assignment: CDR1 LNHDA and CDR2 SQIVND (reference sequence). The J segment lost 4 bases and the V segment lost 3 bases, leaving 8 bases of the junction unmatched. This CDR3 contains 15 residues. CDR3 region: CASSILLGQTYGYTF. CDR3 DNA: TGTGCCAGTAGTATCCTGTTGGGACAGACCTATGGCTACACCTTC.

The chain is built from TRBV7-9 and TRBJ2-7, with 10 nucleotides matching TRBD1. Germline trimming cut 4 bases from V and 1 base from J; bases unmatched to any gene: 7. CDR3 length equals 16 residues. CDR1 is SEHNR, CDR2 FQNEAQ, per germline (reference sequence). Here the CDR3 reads CASSSKMGQGSYEQYF. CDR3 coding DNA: TGTGCCAGCAGCTCTAAGATGGGACAGGGGTCCTACGAGCAGTACTTC. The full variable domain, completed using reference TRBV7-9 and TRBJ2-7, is DTGVSQNPRHKITKRGQNVTFRCDPISEHNRLYWYRQTLGQGPEFLTYFQNEAQLEKSRLLSDRFSAERPKGSFSTLEIQRTEQGDSAMYLCASSSKMGQGSYEQYFGPGTRLTVT.

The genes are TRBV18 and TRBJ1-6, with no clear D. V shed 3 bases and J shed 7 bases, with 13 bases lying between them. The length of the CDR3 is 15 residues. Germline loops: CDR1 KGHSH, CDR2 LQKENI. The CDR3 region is CASSPREDSNSPLHF. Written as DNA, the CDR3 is TGTGCCAGCTCACCTCGGGAGGACTCCAATTCACCCCTCCACTTT.

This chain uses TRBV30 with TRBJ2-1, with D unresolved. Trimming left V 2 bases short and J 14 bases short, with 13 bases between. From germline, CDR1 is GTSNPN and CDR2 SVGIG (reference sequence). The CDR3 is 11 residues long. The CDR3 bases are TGTGCCTGGAGTCATTCACCCGAGGAGTTCTTC. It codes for CAWSHSPEEFF. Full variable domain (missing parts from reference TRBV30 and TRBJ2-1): SQTIHQWPATLVQPVGSPLSLECTVEGTSNPNLYWYRQAAGRGLQLLFYSVGIGQISSEVPQNLSASRPQDRQFILSSKKLLLSDSGFYLCAWSHSPEEFFGPGTRLTVL.

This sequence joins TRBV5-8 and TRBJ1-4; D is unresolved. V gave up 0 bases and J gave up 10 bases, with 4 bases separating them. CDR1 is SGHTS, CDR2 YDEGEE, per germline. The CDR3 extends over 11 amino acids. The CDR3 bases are TGTGCCAGCAGCTTGGGGGGAAAACTGTTTTTT. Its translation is CASSLGGKLFF.

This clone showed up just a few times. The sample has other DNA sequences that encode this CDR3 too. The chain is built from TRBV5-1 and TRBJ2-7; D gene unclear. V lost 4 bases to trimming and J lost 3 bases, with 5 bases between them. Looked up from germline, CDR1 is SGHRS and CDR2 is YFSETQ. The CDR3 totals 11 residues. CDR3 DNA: TGCGCCAGCAGCCAGGACTACGAGCAGTACTTC. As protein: CASSQDYEQYF.

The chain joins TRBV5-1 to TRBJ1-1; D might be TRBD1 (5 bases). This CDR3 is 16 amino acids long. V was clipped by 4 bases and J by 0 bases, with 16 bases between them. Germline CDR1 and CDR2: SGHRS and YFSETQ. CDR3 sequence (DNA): TGCGCCAGCAGCCCGGATCAGGGTACCATGAACACTGAAGCTTTCTTT. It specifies CASSPDQGTMNTEAFF.

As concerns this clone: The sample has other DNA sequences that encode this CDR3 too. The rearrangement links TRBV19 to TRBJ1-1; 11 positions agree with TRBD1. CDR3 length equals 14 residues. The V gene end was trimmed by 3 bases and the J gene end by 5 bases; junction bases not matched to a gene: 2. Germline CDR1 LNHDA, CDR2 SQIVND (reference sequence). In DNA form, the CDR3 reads TGTGCCAGTAGTATCGGACAGGGGGCGACTGAAGCTTTCTTT. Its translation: CASSIGQGATEAFF.

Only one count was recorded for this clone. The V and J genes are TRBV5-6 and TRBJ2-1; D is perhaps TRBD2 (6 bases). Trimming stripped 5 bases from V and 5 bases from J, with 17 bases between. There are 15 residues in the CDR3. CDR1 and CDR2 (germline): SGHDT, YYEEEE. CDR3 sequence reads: CASSRGLIANNEQFF. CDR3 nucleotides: TGTGCCAGCAGTCGCGGACTAATAGCTAACAATGAGCAGTTCTTC.

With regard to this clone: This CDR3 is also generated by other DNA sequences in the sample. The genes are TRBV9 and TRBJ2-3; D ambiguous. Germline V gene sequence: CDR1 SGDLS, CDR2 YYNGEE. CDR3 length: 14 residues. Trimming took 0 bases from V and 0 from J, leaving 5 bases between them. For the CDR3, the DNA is TGTGCCAGCAGCGTAGTCCCTAGCACAGATACGCAGTATTTT. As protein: CASSVVPSTDTQYF.

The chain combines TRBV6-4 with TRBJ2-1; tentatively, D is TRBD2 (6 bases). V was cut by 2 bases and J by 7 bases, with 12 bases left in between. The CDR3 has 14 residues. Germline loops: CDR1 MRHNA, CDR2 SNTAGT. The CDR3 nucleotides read TGTGCCAGCAGTGACCCGGGGGTTAGTAATGAGCAGTTCTTC. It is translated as CASSDPGVSNEQFF.

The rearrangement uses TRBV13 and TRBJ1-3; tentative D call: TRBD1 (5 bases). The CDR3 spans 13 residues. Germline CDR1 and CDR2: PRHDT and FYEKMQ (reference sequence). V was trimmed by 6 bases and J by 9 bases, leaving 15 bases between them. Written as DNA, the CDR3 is TGTGCCAGCAGGGCCGACAGCGGCGGCACCATATATTTT. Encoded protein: CASRADSGGTIYF.

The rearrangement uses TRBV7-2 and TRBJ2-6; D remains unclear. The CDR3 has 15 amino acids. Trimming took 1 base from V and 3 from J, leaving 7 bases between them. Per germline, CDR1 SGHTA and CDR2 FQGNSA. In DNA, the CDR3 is TGTGCCAGCAGCTTAGTAATAAGTGGGGCCAACGTCCTGACTTTC. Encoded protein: CASSLVISGANVLTF.

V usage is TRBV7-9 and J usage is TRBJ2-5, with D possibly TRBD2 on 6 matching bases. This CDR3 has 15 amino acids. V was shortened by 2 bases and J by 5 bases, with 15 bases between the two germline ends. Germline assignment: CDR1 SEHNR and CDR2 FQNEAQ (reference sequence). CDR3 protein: CASSLSGPGVETQYF. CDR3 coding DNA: TGTGCCAGCAGCTTAAGCGGCCCGGGGGTTGAGACCCAGTACTTC.

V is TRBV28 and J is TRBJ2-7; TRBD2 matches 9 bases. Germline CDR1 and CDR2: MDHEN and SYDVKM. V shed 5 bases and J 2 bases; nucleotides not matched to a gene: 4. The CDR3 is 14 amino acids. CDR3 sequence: CASSEAGGAYEQYF. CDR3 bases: TGTGCCAGCAGTGAAGCGGGAGGCGCCTACGAGCAGTACTTC.

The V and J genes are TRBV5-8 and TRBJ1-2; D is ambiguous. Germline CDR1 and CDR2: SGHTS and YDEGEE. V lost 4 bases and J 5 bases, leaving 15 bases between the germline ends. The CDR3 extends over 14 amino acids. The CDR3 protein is CASSRRQYLYGYTF. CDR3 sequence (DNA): TGTGCCAGCAGCAGAAGACAATATCTTTATGGCTACACCTTC.

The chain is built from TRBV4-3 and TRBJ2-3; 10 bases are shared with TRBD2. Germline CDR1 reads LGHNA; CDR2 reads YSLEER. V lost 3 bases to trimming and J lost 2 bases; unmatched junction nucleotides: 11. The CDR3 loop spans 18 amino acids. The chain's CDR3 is CASSQLGLAGDTTDTQYF. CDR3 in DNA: TGCGCCAGCAGCCAGCTTGGGCTAGCGGGAGATACCACAGATACGCAGTATTTT.

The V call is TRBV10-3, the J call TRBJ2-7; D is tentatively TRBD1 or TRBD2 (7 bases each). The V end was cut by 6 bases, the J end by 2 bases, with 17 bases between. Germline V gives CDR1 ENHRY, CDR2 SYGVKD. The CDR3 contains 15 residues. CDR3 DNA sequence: TGTGCCATCAGCAGGGGGGAGGGGTACACCTACGAGCAGTACTTC. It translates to CAISRGEGYTYEQYF.

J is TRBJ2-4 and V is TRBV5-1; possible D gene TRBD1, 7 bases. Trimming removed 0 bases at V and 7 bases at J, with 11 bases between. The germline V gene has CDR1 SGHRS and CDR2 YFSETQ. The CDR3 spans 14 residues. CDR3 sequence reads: CASSLGDSGNIQYF. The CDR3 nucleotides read TGCGCCAGCAGCTTGGGGGACAGCGGGAACATTCAGTACTTC.

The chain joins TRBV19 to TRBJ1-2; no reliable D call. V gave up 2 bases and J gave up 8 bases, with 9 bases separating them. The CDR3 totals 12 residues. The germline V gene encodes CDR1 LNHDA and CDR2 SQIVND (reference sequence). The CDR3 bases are TGTGCCAGTAGTATAAGGGATCGGGGCTACACCTTC. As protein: CASSIRDRGYTF.

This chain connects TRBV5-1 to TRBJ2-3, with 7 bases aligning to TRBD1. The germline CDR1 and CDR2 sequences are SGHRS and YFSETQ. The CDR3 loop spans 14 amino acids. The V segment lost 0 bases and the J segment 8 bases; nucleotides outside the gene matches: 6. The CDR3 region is CASSLDRGHGTQYF. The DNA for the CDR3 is TGCGCCAGCAGCTTGGACAGGGGCCACGGTACGCAGTATTTT.

The CDR3 loop is CASSPSDREHEKLFF. The CDR3 DNA reads as TGTGCCAGCAGCCCATCGGACAGGGAACATGAAAAACTGTTTTTT. The V gene is TRBV7-2, the J gene TRBJ1-4, with TRBD1 matching over 8 bases. This CDR3 has 15 amino acids. Trimming cost V 5 bases and J 6 bases; bases outside gene matches: 8. The germline V gene encodes CDR1 SGHTA and CDR2 FQGNSA.

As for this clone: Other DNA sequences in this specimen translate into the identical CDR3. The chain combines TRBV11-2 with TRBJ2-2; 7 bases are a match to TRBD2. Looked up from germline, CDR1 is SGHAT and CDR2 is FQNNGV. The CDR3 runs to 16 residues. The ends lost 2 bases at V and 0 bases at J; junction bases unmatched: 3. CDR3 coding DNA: TGTGCCAGCAGCTTACGACTAGCTGCGAACACCGGGGAGCTGTTTTTT. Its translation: CASSLRLAANTGELFF.

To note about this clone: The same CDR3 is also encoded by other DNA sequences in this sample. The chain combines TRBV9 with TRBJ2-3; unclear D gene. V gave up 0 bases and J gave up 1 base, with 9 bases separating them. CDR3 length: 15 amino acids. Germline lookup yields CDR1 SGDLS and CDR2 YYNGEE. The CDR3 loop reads CASSVAPSRTDTQYF. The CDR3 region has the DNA TGTGCCAGCAGCGTAGCTCCGTCTCGCACAGATACGCAGTATTTT.

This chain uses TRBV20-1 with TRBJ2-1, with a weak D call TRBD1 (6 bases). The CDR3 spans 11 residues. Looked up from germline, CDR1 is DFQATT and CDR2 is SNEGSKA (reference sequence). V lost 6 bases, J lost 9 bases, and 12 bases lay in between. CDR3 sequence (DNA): TGCAGTGCCCTACAGGGAAGTGAGCAGTTCTTC. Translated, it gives CSALQGSEQFF.